This T cell receptor beta chain was observed in a study of regulatory T cells in long-lasting Graves disease. Time point denoted: newly diagnosed GD, antithyroid drugs for less than 3 months. Extracted PBMC RNA gave rise to the TCR library. Points from the study as a whole: Persistent patients shared more public clonotypes (fewer than 3,000) than newly diagnosed patients (about 940).

Regarding this clonotype: The antigen is unknown.

According to the study, TCR beta libraries were built with iRepertoire HTBI primers and CDR3-region Arm-PCR. TCRdb fed the multiplex PCR reads into MiXCR, producing one record per CDR3 protein. The sample has around 250,000 distinct CDR3 sequences; approximately 20% are singletons. Germline values: CDR1 MGHRA, CDR2 YSYEKL. With 4 bases clipped from V and 2 bases from J, the junction kept 0 bases outside the gene matches. The CDR3 has 14 residues. Separately, the same data were catalogued under a study of T cells in Graves' hyperthyroidism and ophthalmopathy. This second report adds: First-round RT-PCR targeting the TCR CDR3 was performed with the HTBI primer set. Expanded thyroid clonotypes (above 0.001) were mostly also found in blood.

The rearrangement uses TRBV4-1 and TRBJ2-1, with TRBD2 matching 9 bases. The TCR originated in a woman aged 25 to 39 with Graves disease. The source was peripheral blood mononuclear cells (PBMCs), collected at new diagnosis, from a patient treated with antithyroid drugs. CDR3 loop: CASSRLAAYNEQFF. The CDR3 DNA reads TGCGCCAGCAGCCGACTAGCGGCCTACAATGAGCAGTTCTTC.